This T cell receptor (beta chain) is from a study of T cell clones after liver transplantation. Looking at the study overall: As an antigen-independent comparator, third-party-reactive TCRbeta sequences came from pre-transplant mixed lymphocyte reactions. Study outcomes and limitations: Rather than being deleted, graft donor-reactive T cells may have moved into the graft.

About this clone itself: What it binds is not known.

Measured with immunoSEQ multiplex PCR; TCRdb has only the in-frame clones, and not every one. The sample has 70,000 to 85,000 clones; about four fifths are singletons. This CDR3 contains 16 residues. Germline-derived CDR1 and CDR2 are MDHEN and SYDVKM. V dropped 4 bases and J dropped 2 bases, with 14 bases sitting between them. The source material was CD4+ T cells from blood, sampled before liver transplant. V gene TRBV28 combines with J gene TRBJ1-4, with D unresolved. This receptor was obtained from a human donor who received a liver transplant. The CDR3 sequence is CASSSPQRTTNEKLFF. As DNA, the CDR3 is TGTGCCAGCAGTTCCCCACAACGAACGACTAATGAAAAACTGTTTTTT.